Following are 5 T cell receptor beta chains from one sample sequenced in a study of blood T cell repertoires in COVID-19. Clones were read by immunoSEQ multiplex PCR, and TCRdb kept only the in-frame ones, dropping some. The table shows a few hundred thousand clones, with about 80% occurring only once. Sequencing input: peripheral blood. Source of these receptors: a woman aged 60-70 years with acute or convalescent COVID-19.

This chain links TRBV6-5 with TRBJ1-2; D is possibly TRBD1 (6 bases). V lost 0 bases, J lost 5 bases, and 13 bases lay in between. The CDR3 covers 15 residues. Looked up from germline, CDR1 is MNHEY and CDR2 is SVGAGI. CDR3 sequence reads: CASSYSGGARYGYTF. CDR3 bases: TGTGCCAGCAGTTACTCCGGGGGGGCGCGGTATGGCTACACCTTC.

This sequence joins TRBV4-1 and TRBJ2-5; 13 nucleotides match TRBD2. CDR3 size: 15 residues. J was trimmed by 2 bases and V by 4 bases; bases with no gene match: 1. Germline V lookup: CDR1 MGHRA, CDR2 YSYEKL. The CDR3 here is CASSPGLAGQETQYF. For the CDR3, the DNA is TGCGCCAGCAGCCCGGGACTAGCGGGGCAAGAGACCCAGTACTTC.

The chain links TRBV7-5 to TRBJ1-2; the table names TRBD1, a call not compared with the DNA. TRBV7-5 represents a pseudogene. There are 18 residues in the CDR3. The CDR3 region is CVRSLGNLPGQGMGGYTF. Here the CDR3 DNA reads TGTGTCAGAAGCTTAGGAAACCTACCGGGACAGGGGATGGGTGGCTACACCTTC.

The count of this clone is one. It is unclear where the CDR3 begins or ends on the DNA, so no DNA is shown, and the CDR3 is as TCRdb lists it. J is TRBJ1-1 and V is TRBV28; the table's D call, TRBD1, was not checked against the DNA. Per germline, CDR1 MDHEN and CDR2 SYDVKM. The CDR3 length is 14 residues, termini included. CDR3 protein: CASSFGPGFTEAFF.

CDR3 amino acids: CASILDSPAQPQHF. For the CDR3, the DNA is TGTGCCAGCATACTGGACAGTCCGGCTCAGCCCCAGCATTTT. This chain joins TRBV6-5 and TRBJ1-5; possibly TRBD1 for D (6 bases). With 7 bases removed from V and 6 bases from J, the gap between germline ends came to 16 bases. Germline loops: CDR1 MNHEY, CDR2 SVGAGI. The CDR3 covers 14 residues.